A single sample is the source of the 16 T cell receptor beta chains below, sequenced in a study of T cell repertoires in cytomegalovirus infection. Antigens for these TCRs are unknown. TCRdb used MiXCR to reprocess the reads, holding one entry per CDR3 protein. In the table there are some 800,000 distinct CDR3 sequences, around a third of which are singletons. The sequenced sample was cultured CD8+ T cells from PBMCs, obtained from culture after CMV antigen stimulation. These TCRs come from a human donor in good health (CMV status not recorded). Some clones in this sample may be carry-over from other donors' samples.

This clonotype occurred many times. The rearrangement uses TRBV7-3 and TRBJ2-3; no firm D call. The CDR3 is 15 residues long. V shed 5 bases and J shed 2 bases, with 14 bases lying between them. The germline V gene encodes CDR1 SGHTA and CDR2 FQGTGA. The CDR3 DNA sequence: TGTGCCAGCAGCACCGGACCTCGACTCACAGATACGCAGTATTTT. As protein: CASSTGPRLTDTQYF.

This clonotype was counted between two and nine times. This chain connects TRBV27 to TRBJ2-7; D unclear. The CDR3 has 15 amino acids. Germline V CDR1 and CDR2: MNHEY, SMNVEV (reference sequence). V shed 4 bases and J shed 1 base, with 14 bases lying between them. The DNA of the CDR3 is TGTGCCAGCAGTTCCACTACCAGAGGATCCTACGAGCAGTACGTC. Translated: CASSSTTRGSYEQYV.

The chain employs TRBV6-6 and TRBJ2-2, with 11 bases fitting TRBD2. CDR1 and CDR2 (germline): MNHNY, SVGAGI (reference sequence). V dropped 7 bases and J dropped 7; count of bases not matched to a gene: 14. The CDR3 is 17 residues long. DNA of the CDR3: TGTGCCAGCACTACTAGCGGGAGAGCCCTCATCGACGGGGAGCTGTTTTTT. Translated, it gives CASTTSGRALIDGELFF.

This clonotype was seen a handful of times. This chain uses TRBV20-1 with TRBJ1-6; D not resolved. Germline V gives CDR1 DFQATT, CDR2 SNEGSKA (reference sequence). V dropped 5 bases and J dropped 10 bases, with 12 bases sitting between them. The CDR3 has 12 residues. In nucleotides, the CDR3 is TGCAGTGCTTCCGAGGGTAACTCACCCCTCCACTTT. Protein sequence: CSASEGNSPLHF.

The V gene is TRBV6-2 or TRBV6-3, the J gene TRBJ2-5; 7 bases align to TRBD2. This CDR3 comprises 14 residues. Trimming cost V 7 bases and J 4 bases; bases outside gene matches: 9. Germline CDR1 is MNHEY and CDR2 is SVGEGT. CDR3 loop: CASMGRGRTETQYF. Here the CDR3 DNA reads TGTGCCAGCATGGGGAGGGGCAGGACAGAGACCCAGTACTTC.

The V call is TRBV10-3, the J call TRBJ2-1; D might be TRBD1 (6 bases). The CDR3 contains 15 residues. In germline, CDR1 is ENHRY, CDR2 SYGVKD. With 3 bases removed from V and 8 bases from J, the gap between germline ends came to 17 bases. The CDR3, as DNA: TGTGCCATCAGTGATGCTCTAGCCTCAGGGGATGAGCAGTTCTTC. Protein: CAISDALASGDEQFF.

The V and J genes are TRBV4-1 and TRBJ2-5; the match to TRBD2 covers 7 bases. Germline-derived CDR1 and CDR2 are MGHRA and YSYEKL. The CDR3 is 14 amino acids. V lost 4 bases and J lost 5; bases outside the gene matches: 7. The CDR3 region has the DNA TGCGCCAGCAGCCGATCTGGGACTACTGAGACCCAGTACTTC. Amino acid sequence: CASSRSGTTETQYF.

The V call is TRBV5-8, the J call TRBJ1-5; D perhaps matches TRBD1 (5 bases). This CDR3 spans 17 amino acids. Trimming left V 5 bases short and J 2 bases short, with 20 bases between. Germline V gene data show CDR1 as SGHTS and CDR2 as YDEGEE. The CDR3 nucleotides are TGTGCCAGCAGATCTTTTACAGGAAGCGAGGGCAATCAGCCCCAGCATTTT. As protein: CASRSFTGSEGNQPQHF.

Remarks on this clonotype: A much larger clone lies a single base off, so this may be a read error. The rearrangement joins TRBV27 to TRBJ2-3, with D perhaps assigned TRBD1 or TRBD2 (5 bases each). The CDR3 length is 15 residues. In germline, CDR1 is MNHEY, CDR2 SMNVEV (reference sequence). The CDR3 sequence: CASSGQKEGTDTRYF. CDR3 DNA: TGTGCCAGCAGTGGACAAAAAGAGGGCACAGATACGCGGTATTTT.

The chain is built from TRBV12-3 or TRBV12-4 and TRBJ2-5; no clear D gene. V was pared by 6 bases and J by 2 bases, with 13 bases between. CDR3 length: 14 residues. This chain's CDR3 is CASRPPTRQETQYF. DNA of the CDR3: TGTGCCAGCAGGCCCCCAACACGTCAAGAGACCCAGTACTTC.

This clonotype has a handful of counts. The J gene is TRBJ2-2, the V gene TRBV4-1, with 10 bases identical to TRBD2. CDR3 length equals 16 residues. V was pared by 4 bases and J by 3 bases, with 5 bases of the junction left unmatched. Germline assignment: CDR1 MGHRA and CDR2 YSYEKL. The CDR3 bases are TGCGCCAGCAGCCCCTATCTAGCGGGGGACACCGGGGAGCTGTTTTTT. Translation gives CASSPYLAGDTGELFF.

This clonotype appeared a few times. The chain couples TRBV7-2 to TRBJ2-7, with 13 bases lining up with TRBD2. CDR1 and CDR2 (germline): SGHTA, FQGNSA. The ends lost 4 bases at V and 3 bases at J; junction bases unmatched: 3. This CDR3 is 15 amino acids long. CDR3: CASSWGLAGYYEQYV. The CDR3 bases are TGTGCCAGCAGCTGGGGACTAGCGGGGTACTACGAGCAGTACGTC.

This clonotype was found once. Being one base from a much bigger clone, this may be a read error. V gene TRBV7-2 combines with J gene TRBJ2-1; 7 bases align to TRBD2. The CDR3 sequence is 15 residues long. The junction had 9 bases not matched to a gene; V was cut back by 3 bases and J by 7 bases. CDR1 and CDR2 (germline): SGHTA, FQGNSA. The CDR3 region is CASSFTSESGNEQFF. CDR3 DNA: TGTGCCAGCAGCTTTACTAGCGAGAGTGGGAATGAGCAGTTCTTC.

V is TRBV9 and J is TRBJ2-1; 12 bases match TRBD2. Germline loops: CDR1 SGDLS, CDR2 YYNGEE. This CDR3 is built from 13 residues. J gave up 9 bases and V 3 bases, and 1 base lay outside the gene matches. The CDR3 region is CASSASGGGEQFF. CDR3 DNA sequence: TGTGCCAGCAGCGCTAGCGGGGGGGGTGAGCAGTTCTTC.

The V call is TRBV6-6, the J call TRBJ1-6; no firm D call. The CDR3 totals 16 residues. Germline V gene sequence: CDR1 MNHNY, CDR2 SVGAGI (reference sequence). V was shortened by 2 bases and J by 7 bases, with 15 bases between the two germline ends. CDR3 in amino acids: CASSYGGSYSNSPLHF. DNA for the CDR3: TGTGCCAGCAGTTACGGAGGGAGTTACTCAAATTCACCCCTCCACTTT.

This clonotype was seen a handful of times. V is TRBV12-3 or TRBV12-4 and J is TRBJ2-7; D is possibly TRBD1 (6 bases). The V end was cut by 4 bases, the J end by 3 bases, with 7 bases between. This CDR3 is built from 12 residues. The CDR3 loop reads CASSWTVYEQYF. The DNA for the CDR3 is TGTGCCAGCAGTTGGACAGTCTACGAGCAGTACTTC.